Given below is one T cell receptor (beta chain) in context. Its antigen remains unidentified. The sample carries other DNA sequences with the same CDR3. The repertoire was sequenced with immunoSEQ multiplex PCR; TCRdb's copy has only in-frame clones and lacks some. The sample lists over 75,000 clones; 75% to 90% were seen once. The length of the CDR3 is 11 residues. Germline V gene lookup returns CDR1 DFQATT and CDR2 SNEGSKA (reference sequence). Trimming pared 3 bases from V and 4 bases from J, leaving 4 bases between. The data are from a study of T cell responses to AZD1222 COVID-19 vaccine. Notes on the study in general: Spike-specific TCR depth and breadth grew after two AZD1222 doses. Clonal diversity was possibly underestimated, and the donors were mostly white British, with more females.

V usage is TRBV20-1 and J usage is TRBJ1-3; D unresolved. The origin of this receptor is an adult in good health. The sequenced sample was peripheral blood, obtained on day 0 of AZD1222 vaccination. CDR3 sequence: CSASPGNTIYF. The CDR3 bases are TGCAGTGCTAGCCCCGGAAACACCATATATTTT.